The 21 T cell receptor beta chains below were found in one sample sequenced in a study of blood T cells in healthy people across ages. Primed by a sample-barcoded 5' primer and a J-beta primer mix, a second PCR proceeded for about 6 to 12 cycles. TCRdb independently ran MiXCR on the 5' RACE reads; one entry per CDR3 protein. This sample yields 1.5 million to 2 million distinct CDR3 sequences, of which 35% to 50% are seen a single time; roughly 23% belongs to the top ten. Material for sequencing was blood. The receptors derive from a human donor in good health.

In its sample, this clonotype was seen a few times. The V and J genes are TRBV4-3 and TRBJ2-7, with TRBD1 identical over 9 bases. V shed 4 bases, J shed 5 bases, and the junction held 15 bases outside the gene matches. This CDR3 region has 17 residues. Germline CDR1 is LGHNA and CDR2 is YSLEER. CDR3 loop: CASSPDVGGTGLHEQYF. The CDR3 bases are TGCGCCAGCAGCCCAGACGTCGGGGGGACAGGGCTCCACGAGCAGTACTTC.

This clonotype has a single count. This chain connects TRBV28 to TRBJ2-7, with D perhaps matching TRBD2 (5 bases). Germline V gene sequence: CDR1 MDHEN, CDR2 SYDVKM. The CDR3 is made up of 14 amino acids. V shed 5 bases and J shed 3 bases, with 14 bases lying between them. The CDR3 sequence: CASSERLEVYEQYF. The CDR3 DNA is TGTGCCAGCAGTGAAAGGCTGGAGGTCTACGAGCAGTACTTC.

This clonotype was observed a few times. At one end, the junction sequence differs from germline, possibly due to a read error. The rearrangement uses TRBV28 and TRBJ1-2; no clear D. Germline V gene data show CDR1 as MDHEN and CDR2 as SYDVKM. The CDR3 is 14 amino acids. DNA of the CDR3: TGTGCCAGCAGTTTGGGCAGCCTTAACTATGGCTGCACCTTC. It translates to CASSLGSLNYGCTF.

The rearrangement joins TRBV7-9 to TRBJ1-5, with 7 bases lining up with TRBD1. The CDR3 consists of 17 residues. V trimming: 4 bases; J trimming: 4 bases; junction bases outside the gene matches: 13. The germline V gene encodes CDR1 SEHNR and CDR2 FQNEAQ (reference sequence). The CDR3 DNA reads TGTGCCAGCAGCTCGGGCTGGGACAGCGACTTAAATCAGCCCCAGCATTTT. Translation gives CASSSGWDSDLNQPQHF.

The V gene is TRBV11-3, the J gene TRBJ2-3; the match to TRBD2 covers 9 bases. CDR1 is SGHNT and CDR2 is YENEEA in the germline V gene. J was trimmed by 5 bases and V by 0 bases; bases with no gene match: 9. This CDR3 contains 17 residues. The CDR3 bases are TGTGCCAGCAGCTTAGATCCGAGCGGGGGGTCCGTAGATACGCAGTATTTT. This sequence encodes CASSLDPSGGSVDTQYF.

This clonotype appeared a few times. The V call is TRBV7-2, the J call TRBJ2-1, with no clear D. CDR1 and CDR2 from the germline V gene are SGHTA and FQGNSA. V lost 7 bases to trimming and J lost 4 bases, with 14 bases between them. This CDR3 has 14 residues. The CDR3 loop reads CASTWGRTYNEQFF. CDR3 bases: TGTGCCAGCACCTGGGGTAGGACGTACAATGAGCAGTTCTTC.

This chain uses TRBV7-2 with TRBJ1-2; weak D call: TRBD1 (5 bases). Germline V lookup: CDR1 SGHTA, CDR2 FQGNSA. V was cut by 2 bases and J by 3 bases, with 19 bases left in between. The length of the CDR3 is 17 residues. The CDR3 loop reads CASSLNSVQGRYYGYTF. The CDR3 bases are TGTGCCAGCAGCTTAAATTCTGTCCAGGGACGATACTATGGCTACACCTTC.

This clonotype was seen a few times. CDR3 coding DNA: TGTGCCAGCAGGCAAGGGGCCCTCTCTGGGGCCAACGTCCTGACTTTC. Translated: CASRQGALSGANVLTF. This chain joins TRBV12-3 or TRBV12-4 and TRBJ2-6, with a possible D match to TRBD1 (5 bases). The germline V and J ends were trimmed by 6 bases and 0 bases, with 12 bases remaining between them. The CDR3 covers 16 residues.

The chain links TRBV5-4 to TRBJ2-7; tentatively, D is TRBD2 (7 bases). Between the trimmed V and J ends, which lost 2 bases and 10 bases, there was a span of 22 bases. The germline V gene has CDR1 SGHNT and CDR2 YYREEE (reference sequence). The CDR3 consists of 15 residues. Here the CDR3 reads CASSLGSGTRGPQYF. CDR3 bases: TGTGCCAGCAGCTTAGGAAGCGGGACCCGGGGGCCCCAGTACTTC.

The V and J genes are TRBV6-5 and TRBJ2-3; 7 nucleotides align to TRBD2. Germline trimming cut 6 bases from V and 9 bases from J; bases unmatched to any gene: 9. The CDR3 has 13 amino acids. The germline V gene has CDR1 MNHEY and CDR2 SVGAGI. This chain's CDR3 is CASSTPLGGTQYF. CDR3 DNA sequence: TGTGCCAGCAGCACCCCCCTGGGGGGGACGCAGTATTTT.

This clonotype was picked up a small number of times. The chain uses TRBV4-3 and TRBJ1-1; D is ambiguous. The CDR3 length is 13 residues. The V gene's germline CDR1 is LGHNA and CDR2 YSLEER. V was trimmed by 4 bases and J by 5 bases, leaving 11 bases between them. The CDR3 sequence is CASSRVEGTEAFF. As DNA, the CDR3 is TGCGCCAGCAGCCGTGTGGAAGGAACTGAAGCTTTCTTT.

The chain joins TRBV9 to TRBJ1-4; D is possibly TRBD1 (5 bases). Germline V gene sequence: CDR1 SGDLS, CDR2 YYNGEE. CDR3 length: 15 amino acids. V gave up 0 bases and J gave up 0 bases, with 6 bases separating them. The CDR3 nucleotides read TGTGCCAGCAGCGTAGAAGGGGCAACTAATGAAAAACTGTTTTTT. Protein: CASSVEGATNEKLFF.

The genes are TRBV20-1 and TRBJ2-7; no clear D. CDR1 is DFQATT and CDR2 is SNEGSKA in the germline V gene (reference sequence). The CDR3 has 13 amino acids. The germline V and J ends were trimmed by 5 bases and 6 bases, with 17 bases remaining between them. Here the CDR3 reads CSAPWVLLSEQYF. The CDR3 DNA sequence: TGCAGTGCTCCCTGGGTCCTCCTTAGCGAGCAGTACTTC.

This clonotype showed up just a few times. J is TRBJ2-3 and V is TRBV5-1; D is perhaps TRBD2 (6 bases). V dropped 0 bases and J dropped 2 bases, with 13 bases sitting between them. CDR1 is SGHRS and CDR2 is YFSETQ in the germline V gene. CDR3 length: 16 residues. CDR3 sequence reads: CASSLEAGIITDTQYF. The CDR3 DNA follows: TGCGCCAGCAGCTTGGAGGCGGGGATAATCACAGATACGCAGTATTTT.

The chain combines TRBV5-5 with TRBJ1-2; tentatively, D is TRBD1 (6 bases). Trimming took 3 bases from V and 2 from J, leaving 17 bases between them. The CDR3 covers 16 residues. CDR1 is SGHKS, CDR2 YYEKEE, per germline (reference sequence). The CDR3 DNA is TGTGCCAGCAGCTCTGGGGTGGGGGGGCCCAACTATGGCTACACCTTC. It yields the protein CASSSGVGGPNYGYTF.

The chain couples TRBV7-9 to TRBJ1-2, with 7 nucleotides matching TRBD1. CDR3 size: 13 residues. Germline-derived CDR1 and CDR2 are SEHNR and FQNEAQ (reference sequence). V shed 1 base, J shed 7 bases, and the junction held 3 bases outside the gene matches. The CDR3 region is CASSLENRGGYTF. As DNA, the CDR3 is TGTGCCAGCAGCTTAGAAAACAGGGGTGGCTACACCTTC. Looking up the rest from reference TRBV7-9 and TRBJ1-2 gives the full variable domain: DTGVSQNPRHKITKRGQNVTFRCDPISEHNRLYWYRQTLGQGPEFLTYFQNEAQLEKSRLLSDRFSAERPKGSFSTLEIQRTEQGDSAMYLCASSLENRGGYTFGSGTRLTVV.

The gene calls are TRBV12-3 or TRBV12-4 and TRBJ2-1, with D possibly TRBD1 on 6 matching bases. V dropped 6 bases and J dropped 9 bases, with 9 bases sitting between them. The CDR3 consists of 11 residues. The CDR3 DNA reads TGTGCCAGCAGGAAAGGGGGTGAGCAGTTCTTC. It codes for CASRKGGEQFF.

The gene calls are TRBV10-3 and TRBJ1-2, with 7 bases identical to TRBD1. The CDR3 runs to 15 residues. J was trimmed by 8 bases and V by 3 bases; bases with no gene match: 12. The germline gives CDR1 ENHRY, CDR2 SYGVKD. This CDR3 is CAISEQQGTGRGYTF. For the CDR3, the DNA is TGTGCCATCAGTGAACAACAGGGGACGGGGAGAGGCTACACCTTC.

This chain joins TRBV7-9 and TRBJ2-1, with 11 positions matching TRBD2. The germline V gene has CDR1 SEHNR and CDR2 FQNEAQ (reference sequence). Trimming removed 5 bases from V and 15 bases from J; junction bases left unmatched: 12. The CDR3 is made up of 14 amino acids. As DNA, the CDR3 is TGTGCCAGCAGCCCTTCGGAACTAGCGGGGGCGGGGTTCTTC. This gives the protein CASSPSELAGAGFF.

There are a few counts of this clonotype. The chain is built from TRBV12-3 or TRBV12-4 and TRBJ1-6, with D unclear. The CDR3 covers 15 residues. V was shortened by 5 bases and J by 6 bases, with 14 bases between the two germline ends. CDR3 amino acids: CASSPVGNGNSPLHF. The CDR3 DNA is TGTGCCAGCAGTCCGGTCGGGAACGGTAATTCACCCCTCCACTTT.

The rearrangement uses TRBV6-2 or TRBV6-3 and TRBJ1-1, with 7 nucleotides matching TRBD1. V shed 0 bases and J 7 bases; nucleotides not matched to a gene: 2. CDR3 length: 13 amino acids. Germline lookup yields CDR1 MNHEY and CDR2 SVGEGT. Here the CDR3 reads CASSYSQGGEAFF. The CDR3 DNA follows: TGTGCCAGCAGTTACTCTCAGGGGGGTGAAGCTTTCTTT.